This T cell receptor beta chain was sequenced in a study of blood T cell repertoires in COVID-19. Using immunoSEQ multiplex PCR, the repertoire was profiled, and TCRdb retains in-frame clones only, with some absent. Here the sample spans about 210,000 clones, approximately 78% being singletons. This clone was counted a few times. Germline CDR1 and CDR2: SEHNR and FQNEAQ (reference sequence). Trimming cost V 2 bases and J 1 base, with 18 bases left between them. The CDR3 extends over 17 amino acids. The TCR was taken from a woman aged 70 to 79 with COVID-19, enrolled during active disease. The chain joins TRBV7-9 to TRBJ2-7, with D tentatively TRBD2 (5 bases). Specimen: peripheral blood. The CDR3 loop reads CASSLSPYSGGSYEQYF. CDR3 in DNA: TGTGCCAGCAGCTTATCCCCATACAGCGGTGGTTCCTACGAGCAGTACTTC.